This entry is about one T cell receptor (beta chain). Its antigen remains unidentified. Expressed TCRB transcripts were sequenced because the entire RNA isolate underwent reverse transcription. TCRdb keeps only in-frame clones here, not all; method: immunoSEQ multiplex PCR. The sample includes about 400,000 clones, around 13% of them seen just once. V gave up 0 bases and J gave up 7 bases, with 18 bases separating them. The V gene's germline CDR1 is SGDLS and CDR2 YYNGEE. The CDR3 loop spans 16 amino acids. This entry is derived from a study of beta chain features in type 1 diabetes. Study-level background: Across the samples, roughly 98 million sorted cells were examined in total. The study's findings and limits: Amplification by PCR could prefer shorter templates, with the same effect in patients and controls. The study found fewer insertions and more deletions at VDJ junctions in type 1 diabetes patients.

This chain connects TRBV9 to TRBJ2-3, with a possible D match to TRBD1 (5 bases). The source of this sequence is a man younger than 30 in good health. What was sequenced was naive CD4+ T cells from blood. The CDR3 region has the DNA TGTGCCAGCAGCGTAGGTGGGGCCCTCGCCCCAAATACGCAGTATTTT. It yields the protein CASSVGGALAPNTQYF.